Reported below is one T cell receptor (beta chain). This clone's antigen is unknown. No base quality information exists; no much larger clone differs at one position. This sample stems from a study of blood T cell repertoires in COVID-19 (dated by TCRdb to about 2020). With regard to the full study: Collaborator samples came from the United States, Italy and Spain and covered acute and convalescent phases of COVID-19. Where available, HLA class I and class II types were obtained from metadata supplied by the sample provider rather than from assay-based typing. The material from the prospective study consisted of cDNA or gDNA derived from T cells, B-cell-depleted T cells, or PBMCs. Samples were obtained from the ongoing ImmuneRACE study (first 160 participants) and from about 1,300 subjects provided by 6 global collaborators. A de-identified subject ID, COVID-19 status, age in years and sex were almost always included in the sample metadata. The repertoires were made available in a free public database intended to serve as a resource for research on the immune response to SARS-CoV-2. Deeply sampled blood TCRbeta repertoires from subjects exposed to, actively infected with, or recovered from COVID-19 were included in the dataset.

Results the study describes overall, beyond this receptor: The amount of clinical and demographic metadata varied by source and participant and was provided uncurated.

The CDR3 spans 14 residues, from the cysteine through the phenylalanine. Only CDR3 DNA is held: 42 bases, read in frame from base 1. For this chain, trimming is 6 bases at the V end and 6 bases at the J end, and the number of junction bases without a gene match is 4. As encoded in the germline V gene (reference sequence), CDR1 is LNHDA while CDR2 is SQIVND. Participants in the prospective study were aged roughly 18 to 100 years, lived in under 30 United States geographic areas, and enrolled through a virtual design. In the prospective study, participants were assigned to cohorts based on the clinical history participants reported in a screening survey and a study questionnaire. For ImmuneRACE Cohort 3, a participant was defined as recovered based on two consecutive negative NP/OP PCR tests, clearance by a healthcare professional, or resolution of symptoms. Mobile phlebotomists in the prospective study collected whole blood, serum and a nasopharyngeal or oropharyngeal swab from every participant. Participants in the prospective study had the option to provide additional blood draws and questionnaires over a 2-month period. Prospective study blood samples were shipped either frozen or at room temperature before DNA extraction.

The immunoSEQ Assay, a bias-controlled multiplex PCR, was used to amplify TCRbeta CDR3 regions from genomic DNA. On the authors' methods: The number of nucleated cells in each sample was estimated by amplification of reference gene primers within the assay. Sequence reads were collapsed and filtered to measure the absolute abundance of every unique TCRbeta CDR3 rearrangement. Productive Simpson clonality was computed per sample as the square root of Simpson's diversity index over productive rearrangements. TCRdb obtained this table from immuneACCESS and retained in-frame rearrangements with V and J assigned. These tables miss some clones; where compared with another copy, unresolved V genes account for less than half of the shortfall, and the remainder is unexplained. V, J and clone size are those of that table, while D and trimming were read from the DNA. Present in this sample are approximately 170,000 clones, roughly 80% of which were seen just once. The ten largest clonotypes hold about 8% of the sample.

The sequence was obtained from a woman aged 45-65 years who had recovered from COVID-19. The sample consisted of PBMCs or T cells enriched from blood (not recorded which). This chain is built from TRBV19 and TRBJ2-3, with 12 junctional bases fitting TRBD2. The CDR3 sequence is CASRFGTSGDTQYF. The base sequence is TGTGCCAGTAGATTTGGGACTAGCGGGGATACGCAGTATTTT.